This is a list of T cell receptor beta chains from one sample in a study of CD8 T cells in Susac syndrome. TCRdb fed the immunoSEQ multiplex PCR reads into MiXCR, producing one record per CDR3 protein. The data hold some 120,000 distinct CDR3 sequences, with 85% to 95% observed a single time. Sequencing was carried out using CD4+ T cells from PBMCs. Every receptor here comes from a human donor in good health. CDR3s include the opening cysteine and the closing phenylalanine or tryptophan. Each record gives: D gene, J gene, clone size, V gene, CDR3 DNA, CDR3 protein. A D gene is named only where the DNA matches it firmly. Clone size is not always given. Where it is, it says once, few, many or a class for expanded clones.

>NA|TRBJ2-6|NA|TRBV12-3/TRBV12-4
TGTGCCCTTGGACAGAGCTCTGGGGCCAACGTCCTGACTTTC
CALGQSSGANVLTF
>TRBD2|TRBJ2-7|NA|TRBV7-2
TGTGCCAGCAGCTTTCTCCCCGGACTAGCGGAGGTGGGATACGAGCAGTACTTC
CASSFLPGLAEVGYEQYF
>NA|TRBJ2-7|NA|TRBV6-5
TGTGCCAGCAGTTACTCGTTCGGGACACAAATGCCCTACGAGCAGTACTTC
CASSYSFGTQMPYEQYF
>NA|TRBJ2-1|NA|TRBV9
TGTGCCAGCAGCCGGAGACAGGTGACCGATGAGCAGTTCTTC
CASSRRQVTDEQFF
>NA|TRBJ1-3|NA|TRBV12-3/TRBV12-4
TGTGCCAGCCGGTCGCCGACAGGACCCAGCTCTGGAAACACCATATATTTT
CASRSPTGPSSGNTIYF
>TRBD2|TRBJ2-2|NA|TRBV5-1
TGCGCCAGCAGCCCGGGGCTAGCGGAGACCTACACCGGGGAGCTGTTTTTT
CASSPGLAETYTGELFF
>TRBD2|TRBJ2-1|NA|TRBV30
TGTGCCTGGAGCGGGCTAGCGGGAACCAATGAGCAGTTCTTC
CAWSGLAGTNEQFF
>TRBD1|TRBJ1-5|few|TRBV20-1
TGCAGTGCTCGGACAGGGAATCAGCCCCAGCATTTT
CSARTGNQPQHF
>NA|TRBJ2-7|NA|TRBV27
TGTGCCAGCAGTTTATTCGTTCCCGGGACACTGACTCTCTACGAGCAGTACTTC
CASSLFVPGTLTLYEQYF
>TRBD2|TRBJ2-5|NA|TRBV29-1
TGCAGCGCAAAGACTAGCGCTGGGGAGACCCAGTACTTC
CSAKTSAGETQYF
>TRBD1|TRBJ2-7|NA|TRBV6-5
TGTGCCAGCAGTCGTGGACAGGCTTACGAGCAGTACTTC
CASSRGQAYEQYF
>NA|TRBJ2-3|NA|TRBV5-6
TGTGCCAGCCGAGCGAGTCGTGGCTTTATAACAGATACGCAGTATTTT
CASRASRGFITDTQYF
>NA|TRBJ2-3|NA|TRBV6-1
TGTGCCAGCAGCGAAGGCTGGAGCACAGATACGCAGTATTTT
CASSEGWSTDTQYF
>NA|TRBJ2-2|NA|TRBV5-6
TGTGCCAGCAGCTTGTTATACACCGGGGAGCTGTTTTTT
CASSLLYTGELFF
>NA|TRBJ2-6|few|TRBV7-2
TGTGCCAGCAGCTTAGTTGGCTCTGGGGCCAACGTCCTGACTTTC
CASSLVGSGANVLTF
>NA|TRBJ2-7|once|TRBV29-1
TGCAGCGTTGGACTAGGGAGCTCCTACGAGCAGTACTTC
CSVGLGSSYEQYF
>TRBD1|TRBJ2-4|NA|TRBV6-6
TGTGCCAGCAGTTCCCTCGGGACAGGGGCCAAAAACATTCAGTACTTC
CASSSLGTGAKNIQYF
>NA|TRBJ2-6|NA|TRBV6-2/TRBV6-3
TGTGCCAGCAAACCCAATACCCTAGCGTCCACTGGGGCCAACGTCCTGACTTTC
CASKPNTLASTGANVLTF
>NA|TRBJ2-5|NA|TRBV20-1
TGCAGTGCTAGCCGGCGGGTAGGAGAGACCCAGTACTTC
CSASRRVGETQYF
>TRBD1|TRBJ1-4|NA|TRBV30
TGTGCCTGGAGTAGGGACAGGGGAGAAAAACTGTTTTTT
CAWSRDRGEKLFF
>NA|TRBJ2-7|NA|TRBV20-1
TGCAGTGCTAGGGACCCTCGAGAGCAGTACTTC
CSARDPREQYF
>TRBD2|TRBJ2-5|NA|TRBV5-1
TGCGCCAGTAGGAAGAACGGGAGGTCAGGAGAGACCCAGTACTTC
CASRKNGRSGETQYF
>NA|TRBJ2-3|NA|TRBV7-9
TGTGCCAGCAGAGTAGGCCCCGGCGGAGATACGCAGTATTTT
CASRVGPGGDTQYF
>TRBD2|TRBJ2-5|NA|TRBV14
TGTGCCAGCAGCCGGTGGGCTAGCGGGAGACGAGAGACCCAGTACTTC
CASSRWASGRRETQYF
>NA|TRBJ1-5|NA|TRBV28
TGTGCCAGCACCGCGGGAACGAACAATCAGCCCCAGCATTTT
CASTAGTNNQPQHF
>TRBD2|TRBJ2-5|NA|TRBV5-1
TGCGCCAGCAGCACGGGACTAGCGGTTGGAGGGACCCAGTACTTC
CASSTGLAVGGTQYF
>NA|TRBJ2-3|once|TRBV5-4
TGTGCCAGCAGCCTAGGACAGACAGATACGCAGTATTTT
CASSLGQTDTQYF
>TRBD2|TRBJ2-1|NA|TRBV11-2
TGTGCCAGCAGCTTCTGGACTAGCGGGAGGGGTGAGCAGTTCTTC
CASSFWTSGRGEQFF
>TRBD2|TRBJ2-2|NA|TRBV7-3
TGTGCCAGCAGCCCCAGGACTAGCGGGAGTGTCGGGGAGCTGTTTTTT
CASSPRTSGSVGELFF
>NA|TRBJ2-7|NA|TRBV7-6
TGTGCCAGCAGCCCCCAACAGGCGGCCTACGAGCAGTACTTC
CASSPQQAAYEQYF
>NA|TRBJ2-5|NA|TRBV15
TGTGCCACCAGCAGATCGCAAAAAGAGACCCAGTACTTC
CATSRSQKETQYF
>NA|TRBJ1-1|NA|TRBV27
TGTGCCAGCAGTTTAGCGACACCAGTGAACACTGAAGCTTTCTTT
CASSLATPVNTEAFF
>TRBD1|TRBJ1-1|NA|TRBV5-1
TGCGCCAGCAGTCGCATGGTTCCGGGACAGGGGGTGAACACTGAAGCTTTCTTT
CASSRMVPGQGVNTEAFF
>NA|TRBJ1-4|NA|TRBV5-1
TGCGCCAGCAGCTTGGGTGGTCTTGGAGCAGCCGAAAAACTGTTTTTT
CASSLGGLGAAEKLFF
>NA|TRBJ1-2|once|TRBV25-1
TGTGCCAGCAGTGTCTGGGGTGTTTATGGCTACACCTTC
CASSVWGVYGYTF
>NA|TRBJ1-1|NA|TRBV27
TGTGCCAGCACCTCGGGCCTAGGGGGGAGGAACACTGAAGCTTTCTTT
CASTSGLGGRNTEAFF
>TRBD1|TRBJ1-5|NA|TRBV28
TGTGCCAGCCTCCGACAGGGCGGACAGCCCCAGCATTTT
CASLRQGGQPQHF
>TRBD2|TRBJ2-7|NA|TRBV6-1
TGTGCCACCTATGCTACGGGGGGGGAGCAGTACTTC
CATYATGGEQYF
>TRBD2|TRBJ2-2|NA|TRBV28
TGTGCCAGCAGTTTGCAGGGGGTAGCGGGAGTCACCGGGGAGCTGTTTTTT
CASSLQGVAGVTGELFF
>NA|TRBJ1-1|once|TRBV6-1
TGTGCCAGCAGGGGTCCAGGGTTCACTGAAGCTTTCTTT
CASRGPGFTEAFF
>NA|TRBJ2-6|NA|TRBV4-1
TGCGCCAGCAGCCAAGCAGGGGACGTGCTCTCTGGGGCCAACGTCCTGACTTTC
CASSQAGDVLSGANVLTF
>NA|TRBJ2-7|NA|TRBV3-1
TGTGCCAGCAGCCAAGGTGTAGCCTACGAGCAGTACTTC
CASSQGVAYEQYF
>NA|TRBJ1-5|once|TRBV6-1
TGTGCCAGCCATGCCGTTAGCAATCAGCCCCAGCATTTT
CASHAVSNQPQHF
>NA|TRBJ2-1|few|TRBV28
TGTGCCAGCAGTCCAAGGAACAATGAGCAGTTCTTC
CASSPRNNEQFF
>TRBD1|TRBJ1-1|NA|TRBV18
TGTGCCAGCTCACCGATACAGGGGGCTGGGACTGAAGCTTTCTTT
CASSPIQGAGTEAFF
>TRBD1|TRBJ2-1|once|TRBV27
TGTGCCAGCAGATCCGGGACAGGGTCCTACAATGAGCAGTTCTTC
CASRSGTGSYNEQFF
>NA|TRBJ2-2|once|TRBV29-1
TGCAGCGTCGCTATCCGGGTCAACCCCAGGACCGGGGAGCTGTTTTTT
CSVAIRVNPRTGELFF
>NA|TRBJ2-7|NA|TRBV12-3/TRBV12-4
TGTGCCAGCAGTTTAGCCGGCCCTATTTCCTACGAGCAGTACTTC
CASSLAGPISYEQYF
>TRBD2|TRBJ2-1|NA|TRBV2
TGTGCCAGCAGTCACTCTAGCGGGGCCTACAATGAGCAGTTCTTC
CASSHSSGAYNEQFF
>TRBD1|TRBJ2-1|once|TRBV19
TGTGCCAGTAGTGCGACAGGGTTCCCCTACAATGAGCAGTTCTTC
CASSATGFPYNEQFF
>TRBD1|TRBJ1-5|NA|TRBV7-9
TGTGCCAGCAGCCAACAGGGGTCACATAGCAATCAGCCCCAGCATTTT
CASSQQGSHSNQPQHF
>TRBD2|TRBJ2-1|NA|TRBV20-1
TGCAGTGCTAAACCCCCCGGTAGCGGGAGGGCCGTTGAGCAGTTCTTC
CSAKPPGSGRAVEQFF
>NA|TRBJ2-3|NA|TRBV2
TGTGCCCCAAGCACAGATACGCAGTATTTT
CAPSTDTQYF
>NA|TRBJ2-2|once|TRBV5-4
TGTGCCAGCAGCTTGGGTAGGCCCGCGAACACCGGGGAGCTGTTTTTT
CASSLGRPANTGELFF
>TRBD2|TRBJ2-7|NA|TRBV5-1
TGCGCCAGCAGCCGCCTCCCAATAGCGGGAGGGAACTACGAGCAGTACTTC
CASSRLPIAGGNYEQYF
>NA|TRBJ2-2|NA|TRBV5-4
TGTGCCAGCAGAATTGACGGGACGAACACCGGGGAGCTGTTTTTT
CASRIDGTNTGELFF
>NA|TRBJ1-2|few|TRBV28
TGTGCCAGCAGTCAGGGTGACTATGGCTACACCTTC
CASSQGDYGYTF
>NA|TRBJ2-3|NA|TRBV29-1
TGCAGCGTTCCGGGAGTGAGAGATACGCAGTATTTT
CSVPGVRDTQYF
>NA|TRBJ1-2|NA|TRBV7-8
TGTGCCAGCAGCCCAGATGCTAACTATGGCTACACCTTC
CASSPDANYGYTF